This TCR beta chain emerged from a study of technical replicates of blood from a few donors. Only in-frame clones appear in the TCRdb table, and some are missing; sequencing was by immunoSEQ multiplex PCR. Of approximately 85,000 clones in the sample, roughly 94% are singletons; the top ten hold 0.2% to 0.3%. The CDR3 runs to 21 residues. V was pared by 0 bases and J by 3 bases, with 19 bases of the junction left unmatched. Per germline, CDR1 SGHDN and CDR2 FVKESK. J is TRBJ2-1 and V is TRBV14, with 8 nucleotides matching TRBD2. The clonotype comes from a human donor in good health. Sequencing was done on a sample of T cells isolated from PBMCs. The CDR3 spells CASSQESLAAILSRGYNEQFF. For the CDR3, the DNA is TGTGCCAGCAGCCAAGAATCACTAGCGGCCATACTATCTAGGGGCTACAATGAGCAGTTCTTC. Filled out from reference TRBV14 and TRBJ2-1, the complete variable domain reads EAGVTQFPSHSVIEKGQTVTLRCDPISGHDNLYWYRRVMGKEIKFLLHFVKESKQDESGMPNNRFLAERTGGTYSTLKVQPAELEDSGVYFCASSQESLAAILSRGYNEQFFGPGTRLTVL.